These T cell receptor beta chains were read from a single sample in a study of neoadjuvant anti-PD-1 for oral cavity cancer. TCRdb keeps only in-frame clones here, not all; method: immunoSEQ multiplex PCR. The data show about 15,000 clones, approximately 70% seen once. Sample: PBMCs, taken before nivolumab (anti-PD-1) treatment. These receptors were obtained from a person aged 35 to 85 with oral cavity squamous cell carcinoma. CDR3s include the opening cysteine and the closing phenylalanine or tryptophan. The order of the fields is CDR3 protein, CDR3 DNA, clone size, V gene, J gene, D gene. The D gene is left open where the match is weak. Clone size is shown for a subset of rows, as once, few, many or a class of expanded clone.

CASTYRQGGYEQYF	TGCGCCAGCACCTACCGACAGGGCGGTTACGAGCAGTACTTC	NA	TRBV5-1	TRBJ2-7	TRBD1
CASRPRGGYEQYF	TGTGCCAGCAGACCTAGGGGTGGCTACGAGCAGTACTTC	NA	TRBV7-2	TRBJ2-7	NA
CASSPPLFSTDTQYF	TGTGCCAGCAGCCCTCCCTTGTTTAGCACAGATACGCAGTATTTT	NA	TRBV7-9	TRBJ2-3	NA
CASSFEWATDTQYF	TGTGCCAGCAGCTTTGAATGGGCAACAGATACGCAGTATTTT	once	TRBV5-5	TRBJ2-3	NA
CAWSVRDLSPLHF	TGTGCCTGGAGTGTACGGGATCTTTCACCCCTCCACTTT	NA	TRBV30	TRBJ1-6	NA
CASSPIPQETQYF	TGCGCCAGCAGCCCCATTCCCCAAGAGACCCAGTACTTC	NA	TRBV4-1	TRBJ2-5	NA
CASSVGASGSVAYNEQFF	TGTGCCAGCAGCGTAGGGGCTAGCGGGAGCGTGGCCTACAATGAGCAGTTCTTC	NA	TRBV9	TRBJ2-1	TRBD2
CASSPPFYSNQPQHF	TGTGCCAGCAGTCCCCCTTTTTATAGCAATCAGCCCCAGCATTTT	few	TRBV28	TRBJ1-5	NA
CASSRGLAITDTQYF	TGTGCCAGCAGCCGCGGACTAGCCATCACAGATACGCAGTATTTT	NA	TRBV7-6	TRBJ2-3	TRBD2
CASSDTGGGGYTF	TGTGCCAGCAGCGACACAGGGGGAGGTGGCTACACCTTC	NA	TRBV14	TRBJ1-2	TRBD1
CAWSVRGGQPQHF	TGTGCCTGGAGTGTACGGGGGGGACAGCCCCAGCATTTT	NA	TRBV30	TRBJ1-5	NA
CASSVYGTSGGTDTQYF	TGCGCCAGCAGCGTATACGGGACTAGCGGGGGCACAGATACGCAGTATTTT	NA	TRBV5-1	TRBJ2-3	TRBD2
CASSVNLAGTANTGELFF	TGTGCCAGCAGCGTGAATCTGGCAGGGACTGCGAACACCGGGGAGCTGTTTTTT	NA	TRBV9	TRBJ2-2	NA
CATRRGGTDTQYF	TGTGCCACCCGACGGGGAGGTACAGATACGCAGTATTTT	NA	TRBV6-6	TRBJ2-3	NA
CASSLKQARTDTQYF	TGCGCCAGCAGCTTGAAACAGGCGCGCACAGATACGCAGTATTTT	NA	TRBV5-1	TRBJ2-3	NA
CASSRPGTGEQFF	TGTGCCAGCAGTCGTCCCGGGACAGGCGAGCAGTTCTTC	NA	TRBV28	TRBJ2-1	TRBD1
CASSSGTGSAEQYF	TGTGCCAGCAGCTCCGGGACAGGGTCGGCCGAGCAGTACTTC	NA	TRBV11-3	TRBJ2-7	TRBD1
CASSRQENGELFF	TGCGCCAGCAGTCGACAGGAGAACGGGGAGCTGTTTTTT	NA	TRBV10-1	TRBJ2-2	NA
CASSPQGVRDEQYF	TGCGCCAGCAGCCCACAGGGGGTCCGGGACGAGCAGTACTTC	NA	TRBV5-1	TRBJ2-7	TRBD1
CASSFTSASSYNEQFF	TGTGCCAGCAGCTTTACTAGCGCGAGCTCCTACAATGAGCAGTTCTTC	NA	TRBV11-1	TRBJ2-1	TRBD2
CASSSRGAYNEQFF	TGTGCCAGCAGTTCCAGGGGGGCCTACAATGAGCAGTTCTTC	few	TRBV27	TRBJ2-1	NA
CASSSLAGDLAKNIQYF	TGTGCCAGCAGCTCCCTTGCGGGGGATTTAGCCAAAAACATTCAGTACTTC	NA	TRBV11-2	TRBJ2-4	TRBD2
CASSFGQRGAEQYF	TGTGCCAGCAGCTTTGGGCAGAGGGGAGCCGAGCAGTACTTC	NA	TRBV7-9	TRBJ2-7	NA
CARESGGATEAFF	TGTGCCAGGGAAAGTGGGGGGGCCACTGAAGCTTTCTTT	NA	TRBV2	TRBJ1-1	NA
CASSGSGSYGYTF	TGTGCCAGCAGTGGTTCCGGATCTTATGGCTACACCTTC	NA	TRBV2	TRBJ1-2	NA
CASSLVGTGGYTF	TGTGCCAGCAGCTTAGTGGGAACAGGCGGCTACACCTTC	NA	TRBV7-8	TRBJ1-2	NA
CASSKAGTEAFF	TGTGCCAGCAGTAAGGCGGGCACTGAAGCTTTCTTT	NA	TRBV28	TRBJ1-1	NA